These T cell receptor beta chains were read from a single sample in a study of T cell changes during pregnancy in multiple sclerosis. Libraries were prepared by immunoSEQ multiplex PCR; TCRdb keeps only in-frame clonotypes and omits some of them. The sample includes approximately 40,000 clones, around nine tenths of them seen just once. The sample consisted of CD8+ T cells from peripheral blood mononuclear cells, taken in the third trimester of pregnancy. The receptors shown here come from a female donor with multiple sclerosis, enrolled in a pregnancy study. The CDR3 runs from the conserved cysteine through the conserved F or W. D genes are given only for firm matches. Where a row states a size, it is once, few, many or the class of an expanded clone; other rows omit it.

DNA: TGCGCCAGCCGATATGGGAGAAGCGGGAACAATGAGCAGTTCTTC
CDR3: CASRYGRSGNNEQFF
J: TRBJ2-1
size: NA
D: TRBD2
V: TRBV5-1

DNA: TGTGCCAGCAGTCCGCCTCGACAGGAAGGTAATTCACCCCTCCACTTT
CDR3: CASSPPRQEGNSPLHF
J: TRBJ1-6
size: NA
D: NA
V: TRBV27

DNA: TGTGCCAGCAGTGGGGAGGGGGAACCGTACAATGAGCAGTTCTTC
CDR3: CASSGEGEPYNEQFF
J: TRBJ2-1
size: once
D: NA
V: TRBV27

DNA: TGTGCCAGCAGCTTTTCGTGGGGGGGCTACTCTGGGGCCAACGTCCTGACTTTC
CDR3: CASSFSWGGYSGANVLTF
J: TRBJ2-6
size: NA
D: NA
V: TRBV5-6

DNA: TGTGCCAGCAGCTTTGGTGCGGGTAGGGCAACTAATGAAAAACTGTTTTTT
CDR3: CASSFGAGRATNEKLFF
J: TRBJ1-4
size: once
D: NA
V: TRBV5-4

DNA: TGCGCCAGCAGCCCTGGGGGGGAAGCGGTCCCAACTACCTCCTACGAGCAGTACTTC
CDR3: CASSPGGEAVPTTSYEQYF
J: TRBJ2-7
size: once
D: TRBD2
V: TRBV4-1

DNA: TGCAGCGTAACGGGGACAGGGACCACCGGGGAGCTGTTTTTT
CDR3: CSVTGTGTTGELFF
J: TRBJ2-2
size: NA
D: TRBD1
V: TRBV29-1

DNA: TGCGCCAGCAGCCAACAGGGGGCGCAGGTATCCGAGCAGTACTTC
CDR3: CASSQQGAQVSEQYF
J: TRBJ2-7
size: NA
D: TRBD1
V: TRBV5-1

DNA: TGTGCCAGCAGTTTATCCAGGGGGAGTGGCGGGGAGCTGTTTTTT
CDR3: CASSLSRGSGGELFF
J: TRBJ2-2
size: NA
D: TRBD1
V: TRBV27

DNA: TGTGCCAGCAGCGGAGGACTAGCGGAATCCTACGAGCAGTACTTC
CDR3: CASSGGLAESYEQYF
J: TRBJ2-7
size: NA
D: TRBD2
V: TRBV9

DNA: TGCGCCAGCAGCCGCCGACAGATGGATCAGCCCCAGCATTTT
CDR3: CASSRRQMDQPQHF
J: TRBJ1-5
size: NA
D: NA
V: TRBV4-3

DNA: TGTGCCAGCACCCATAGGACAGATTCTTACAATGAGCAGTTCTTC
CDR3: CASTHRTDSYNEQFF
J: TRBJ2-1
size: NA
D: NA
V: TRBV7-2